These T cell receptor beta chains were read from a single sample in a study of blood T cell repertoires in COVID-19. Data came from immunoSEQ multiplex PCR; TCRdb stores just in-frame clones and leaves some out. The sample has about 48,000 clones; roughly 83% are singletons. Sample: peripheral blood. The source of these receptors is a man between 65 and 85 years old with acute or convalescent COVID-19. CDR3s include the opening cysteine and the closing phenylalanine or tryptophan. The order of the fields is J gene, V gene, CDR3 length, CDR3 protein.

TRBJ2-3 TRBV11-1 16 CASSPSGGLRSDTQYF
TRBJ1-2 TRBV27 15 CASSTYRGANYGYTF
TRBJ1-2 TRBV3-1/TRBV3-2 12 CASSLPLYGYTF
TRBJ2-3 TRBV7-8 16 CASSLIGDRIPDTQYF
TRBJ2-3 TRBV2 14 CASKTSGSVYTQYF
TRBJ1-1 TRBV10-3 14 CAIRPDGQNTEAFF
TRBJ1-2 TRBV24-1 13 CATSDLRGYGYTF
TRBJ2-7 TRBV6-1 15 CASSDASGSSYEQYF
TRBJ2-3 TRBV7-9 12 CASSQGPDTQYF
TRBJ2-3 TRBV28 14 CASGTSGNPDTQYF
TRBJ2-5 TRBV2 14 CASSRDRTQETQYF
TRBJ2-2 TRBV5-4 17 CASSPDRARTTTGELFF
TRBJ2-2 TRBV19 17 CASSEGFSGANTGELFF
TRBJ2-7 TRBV29-1 13 CSVVSPSSYEQYF
TRBJ2-1 TRBV11-3 12 CASSPSSREQFF
TRBJ1-2 TRBV10-3 13 CASGQGANYGYTF
TRBJ2-2 TRBV6-2/TRBV6-3 17 CASSYSRTSGGHGELFF
TRBJ1-1 TRBV5-5 14 CASSFGQPNTEAFF
TRBJ2-4 TRBV6-1 15 CASSDRGSGKNIQYF
TRBJ2-1 TRBV13 16 CASSSLTSGGYNEQFF
TRBJ2-3 TRBV13 16 CASSYSGGGVADTQYF
TRBJ2-7 TRBV4-2 15 CASSQDSGSSYEQYF
TRBJ2-1 TRBV10-2 15 CASSDRDSRGPEQFF
TRBJ2-5 TRBV11-2 13 CATAVASQETQYF
TRBJ1-5 TRBV5-1 15 CASSLGGQINQPQHF
TRBJ1-2 TRBV5-5 13 CASSLGSDYGYTF
TRBJ2-3 TRBV11-3 15 CASSYGEGYTDTQYF
TRBJ2-6 TRBV27 18 CASRILAGGFSGANVLTF
TRBJ1-2 TRBV7-9 17 CASSEEAVLNTNYGYTF
TRBJ1-1 TRBV28 15 CASSSGQGSGTEAFF
TRBJ1-3 TRBV19 16 CASSIGDRAAGNTIYF
TRBJ1-4 TRBV27 16 CASSPRSGPVNEKLFF
TRBJ1-6 TRBV7-2 15 CASSLAGRGSSPLHF
TRBJ1-1 TRBV6-6 14 CASDDKMMNTEAFF
TRBJ2-7 TRBV20-1 11 CSARQTYEQYF
TRBJ2-4 TRBV19 16 CASSREGQVAKNIQYF
TRBJ1-4 TRBV19 14 CATLNRGSNEKLFF
TRBJ2-3 TRBV27 16 CASSLGTSTSTDTQYF
TRBJ1-2 TRBV28 13 CASRGLRGSGYTF
TRBJ1-4 TRBV7-9 15 CASSAVGTGVEKLFF